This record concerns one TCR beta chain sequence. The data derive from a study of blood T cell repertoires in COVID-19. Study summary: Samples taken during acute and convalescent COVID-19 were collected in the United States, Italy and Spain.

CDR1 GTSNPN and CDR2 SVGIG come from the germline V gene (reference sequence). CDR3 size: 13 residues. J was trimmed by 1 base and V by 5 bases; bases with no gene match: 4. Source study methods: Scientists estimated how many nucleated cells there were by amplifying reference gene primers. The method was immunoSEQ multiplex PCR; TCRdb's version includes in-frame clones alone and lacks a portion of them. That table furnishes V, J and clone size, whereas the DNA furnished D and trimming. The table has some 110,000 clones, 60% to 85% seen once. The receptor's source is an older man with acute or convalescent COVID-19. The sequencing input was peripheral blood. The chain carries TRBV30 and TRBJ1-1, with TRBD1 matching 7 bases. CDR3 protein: CAWSRQGNTEAFF. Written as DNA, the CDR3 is TGTGCCTGGTCACGACAGGGGAACACTGAAGCTTTCTTT.